This T cell receptor beta chain was sequenced for a study of blood T cell repertoires in COVID-19. The germline CDR1 and CDR2 sequences are MNHEY and SVGAGI. Trimming removed 5 bases from V and 3 bases from J, with 7 bases in between. This CDR3 region has 12 residues. Authors' methods: Amplification of reference gene primers was used by the study to estimate nucleated cell counts. Some clones are missing from TCRdb's copy, which holds only in-frame ones; the method was immunoSEQ multiplex PCR. Clone size and V and J calls were adopted from that table, with D and trimming inferred from the DNA. The table shows 30,000 to 40,000 clones, with about 85% occurring only once.

The chain combines TRBV6-5 with TRBJ1-1; D unclear. The sequenced sample consisted of peripheral blood. This receptor was identified in a human donor in a cohort sampled during active COVID-19. The CDR3 sequence: CASSRGDTEAFF. As DNA, the CDR3 is TGTGCCAGCAGTCGAGGCGACACTGAAGCTTTCTTT.